Listed here are 23 T cell receptor beta chains from one sample, sequenced in a study of cytomegalovirus exposure and HLA in healthy donors (dated by TCRdb to about 2017). The receptor library was made with the immunoSEQ multiplex PCR assay. For the multiplex PCR, a mixture combining 60 forward primers for TCR Vbeta segments and 13 reverse primers for TCR Jbeta segments was used. The table was pulled from immuneACCESS by TCRdb, which kept in-frame rearrangements only. Such tables lose some clones; where checked, under half of the loss comes from unresolved V genes, and the rest has no known cause. This sample's table has entries for approximately 150,000 clones. The leading ten clones occupy 0.75% to 1% of the sample. The source material was PBMCs. The receptors shown here come from a male donor in good health and CMV-seronegative.

The chain uses TRBV30 and TRBJ2-7, with 7 positions matching TRBD2. CDR3 size: 12 residues. The junction had 8 bases not matched to a gene; V was cut back by 7 bases and J by 5 bases. CDR1 GTSNPN and CDR2 SVGIG come from the germline V gene (reference sequence). CDR3 DNA sequence: TGTGCCTCGGCGACTAGCTCACACGAGCAGTACTTC. Its protein product is CASATSSHEQYF.

The DNA for the CDR3 is TGTGCCAGCAGCTTGGTGATCGGGACAGGGGCAAATCAGCCCCAGCATTTT. It translates to CASSLVIGTGANQPQHF. This chain joins TRBV5-8 and TRBJ1-5; 10 positions match TRBD1. This CDR3 has 17 residues. Germline V lookup: CDR1 SGHTS, CDR2 YDEGEE. V gave up 0 bases and J gave up 4 bases; unmatched junction bases: 7.

The chain carries TRBV28 and TRBJ2-7, with D unclear. The CDR3 is 16 amino acids. Deletions cut 9 bases from V and 0 bases from J, with 21 bases between. CDR1 and CDR2 (germline): MDHEN, SYDVKM. The CDR3 is CASPPSPTESSYEQYF. Written as DNA, the CDR3 is TGTGCCAGTCCTCCGAGCCCTACAGAGAGCTCCTACGAGCAGTACTTC.

J is TRBJ1-2 and V is TRBV12-5; unclear D gene. Trimming took 2 bases from V and 8 from J, leaving 21 bases between them. The CDR3 spans 16 residues. Germline V gene data show CDR1 as LGHNT and CDR2 as FRNRAP. The CDR3 loop reads CASGLTVAALREGYTF. The CDR3 nucleotides read TGTGCTAGTGGTTTGACGGTGGCAGCACTAAGGGAGGGCTACACCTTC.

The V gene is TRBV7-8, the J gene TRBJ2-7, with TRBD2 matching 11 bases. The CDR3 sequence is 15 residues long. Germline CDR1 reads SGHVS; CDR2 reads FQNEAQ. V lost 5 bases to trimming and J lost 3 bases; unmatched junction nucleotides: 6. The CDR3 region is CASSMGTSGVYEQYF. CDR3 nucleotides: TGTGCCAGCAGCATGGGGACTAGCGGAGTCTACGAGCAGTACTTC.

The rearrangement uses TRBV10-3 and TRBJ2-6; weak D call: TRBD1 (5 bases). Trimming left V 5 bases short and J 0 bases short, with 8 bases between. CDR1 ENHRY and CDR2 SYGVKD come from the germline V gene. This CDR3 spans 15 amino acids. DNA of the CDR3: TGTGCCATCAGTAGAGACAGCTCTGGGGCCAACGTCCTGACTTTC. This sequence encodes CAISRDSSGANVLTF.

This CDR3 reads CAISESGGGTSTDTQYF. DNA for the CDR3: TGTGCCATCAGTGAGTCCGGGGGGGGAACTAGCACAGATACGCAGTATTTT. V and J are TRBV10-3 and TRBJ2-3, with TRBD2 matching 8 bases. The CDR3 has 17 amino acids. V dropped 0 bases and J dropped 0; count of bases not matched to a gene: 5. CDR1 and CDR2 from the germline V gene are ENHRY and SYGVKD.

This sequence joins TRBV6-1 and TRBJ1-2; the match to TRBD1 covers 7 bases. The CDR3 is 15 residues long. The germline V gene encodes CDR1 MNHNS and CDR2 SASEGT. V lost 3 bases and J lost 5; bases outside the gene matches: 9. DNA of the CDR3: TGTGCCAGCAGTGAGCCTTCGGGACAGATTTATGGCTACACCTTC. Amino acids: CASSEPSGQIYGYTF.

The V call is TRBV29-1, the J call TRBJ2-1, with TRBD2 matching over 11 bases. Losses at the gene ends were 6 bases for V and 6 bases for J; bases not matched to a gene: 7. The V gene's germline CDR1 is SQVTM and CDR2 ANQGSEA. The CDR3 runs to 14 residues. CDR3 coding DNA: TGCAGCGTCTCGGGACTAGCGGATTCCAATGAGCAGTTCTTC. This encodes CSVSGLADSNEQFF.

The chain uses TRBV4-2 and TRBJ2-3; TRBD1 matches at 12 bases. Trimming at V came to 2 bases and at J to 5 bases, leaving 5 bases not matched to a gene. Germline values: CDR1 LGHNA, CDR2 YNFKEQ. The length of the CDR3 is 16 residues. CDR3 DNA: TGTGCCAGCAGCCAAACCCGGGACAGGGGGCAAGATACGCAGTATTTT. Translated, it gives CASSQTRDRGQDTQYF.

Notes on this clone: At one of its ends the junction is not consistent with the germline gene, which may arise from a read error. Different DNA sequences within this sample yield the same CDR3. The chain combines TRBV30 with TRBJ1-2; TRBD1 is a possible D gene (6 bases). CDR1 GTSNPN and CDR2 SVGIG come from the germline V gene (reference sequence). This CDR3 is built from 18 residues. The CDR3 sequence: CAWSFGLETRTENYGYTF. As DNA, the CDR3 is TGCGCCTGGAGTTTTGGCTTAGAAACCCGGACAGAAAACTATGGCTACACCTTC.

V gene TRBV7-2 combines with J gene TRBJ2-1; D perhaps matches TRBD2 (6 bases). The CDR3 spans 16 residues. The V end lost 4 bases, the J end lost 3 bases, and 16 bases lay between the germline ends. The V gene's germline CDR1 is SGHTA and CDR2 FQGNSA. Here the CDR3 DNA reads TGTGCCAGCAGCTCCCCCCGGGGACTCTACTACAATGAGCAGTTCTTC. Its protein is CASSSPRGLYYNEQFF. Based on the CDR3 plus reference TRBV7-2 and TRBJ2-1, the full variable domain is GAGVSQSPSNKVTEKGKDVELRCDPISGHTALYWYRQSLGQGLEFLIYFQGNSAPDKSGLPSDRFSAERTGGSVSTLTIQRTQQEDSAVYLCASSSPRGLYYNEQFFGPGTRLTVL.

The chain uses TRBV6-5 and TRBJ2-5, with 7 bases aligning to TRBD1. Germline-derived CDR1 and CDR2 are MNHEY and SVGAGI. The CDR3 loop spans 15 amino acids. J lost 1 base, V lost 5 bases, and 7 bases had no gene match. Here the CDR3 reads CASSTLGGSQETQYF. The CDR3 DNA reads as TGTGCCAGCAGTACCCTAGGGGGCAGCCAAGAGACCCAGTACTTC.

This chain connects TRBV5-6 to TRBJ1-2; unclear D gene. Germline V gives CDR1 SGHDT, CDR2 YYEEEE. The V end was cut by 0 bases, the J end by 5 bases, with 20 bases between. The CDR3 is made up of 17 amino acids. As DNA, the CDR3 is TGTGCCAGCAGCTTGGAAGTTGTCGGTAGAAAGTTATATGGCTACACCTTC. It yields the protein CASSLEVVGRKLYGYTF.

The V gene is TRBV6-4, the J gene TRBJ2-3; 10 nucleotides match TRBD1. The CDR3 totals 17 residues. The ends lost 4 bases at V and 2 bases at J; junction bases unmatched: 9. Germline assignment: CDR1 MRHNA and CDR2 SNTAGT. CDR3 nucleotides: TGTGCCAGCAGTGCCCCTCCGGGACAGGGGCACACAGATACGCAGTATTTT. As protein: CASSAPPGQGHTDTQYF.

J is TRBJ1-1 and V is TRBV2; no reliable D call. V was shortened by 7 bases and J by 4 bases, with 7 bases between the two germline ends. This CDR3 spans 11 amino acids. CDR1 and CDR2 from the germline V gene are SNHLY and FYNNEI. The CDR3 sequence: CASTTTTEAFF. For the CDR3, the DNA is TGTGCCAGCACCACAACCACTGAAGCTTTCTTT.

The CDR3 protein is CASSGTGERNSPLHF. The CDR3 nucleotides read TGTGCCAGCAGCGGCACAGGGGAGAGGAATTCACCCCTCCACTTT. This rearrangement joins TRBV2 to TRBJ1-6; 7 bases align to TRBD1. Germline values: CDR1 SNHLY, CDR2 FYNNEI. The CDR3 is 15 amino acids. J gave up 7 bases and V 6 bases, and 9 bases lay outside the gene matches.

The V and J genes are TRBV4-3 and TRBJ2-7; 7 positions agree with TRBD1. Germline V gene data show CDR1 as LGHNA and CDR2 as YSLEER. The CDR3 spans 15 residues. V lost 4 bases and J lost 7; bases outside the gene matches: 13. The CDR3 DNA reads TGCGCCAGCAGCCGGGGGACAGAAGTCTTTTGGGAGCAGTACTTC. Residues: CASSRGTEVFWEQYF.

The CDR3 nucleotides are TGTGCCAGCAGCCAGACACAGACCGTCTATGGCTACACCTTC. This gives the protein CASSQTQTVYGYTF. The V and J genes are TRBV7-9 and TRBJ1-2; D gene ambiguous. Germline-derived CDR1 and CDR2 are SEHNR and FQNEAQ (reference sequence). The ends were cut back, 5 bases at V and 4 bases at J, with 14 bases in the middle. The CDR3 consists of 14 residues.

This rearrangement joins TRBV18 to TRBJ1-1; no firm D call. This CDR3 has 13 amino acids. Trimming cost V 0 bases and J 8 bases, with 10 bases left between them. CDR1 is KGHSH and CDR2 is LQKENI in the germline V gene. The CDR3 loop reads CASSPPEWAEAFF. The CDR3 bases are TGTGCCAGCTCACCACCCGAATGGGCCGAAGCTTTCTTT.

The chain carries TRBV6-6 and TRBJ2-7; D is perhaps TRBD1 (6 bases). Germline values: CDR1 MNHNY, CDR2 SVGAGI (reference sequence). The V and J ends lost 4 bases and 0 bases respectively, with 10 bases between them. The CDR3 has 14 residues. The CDR3 region has the DNA TGTGCCAGCAGTTCCCTGGACAGCTCCTACGAGCAGTACTTC. It codes for CASSSLDSSYEQYF.

V and J are TRBV29-1 and TRBJ2-2; D might be TRBD2 (6 bases). CDR1 is SQVTM and CDR2 is ANQGSEA in the germline V gene. V shed 7 bases and J shed 1 base, with 13 bases lying between them. The CDR3 consists of 14 residues. CDR3 in DNA: TGCAGCGCTAAAGGAGGGTTGAACACCGGGGAGCTGTTTTTT. The encoded protein is CSAKGGLNTGELFF.

The chain recombines TRBV15 with TRBJ2-2, with D unclear. Germline assignment: CDR1 LNHNV and CDR2 YYDKDF (reference sequence). Between the trimmed V and J ends, which lost 8 bases and 5 bases, there was a span of 12 bases. CDR3 size: 13 residues. The CDR3 protein is CATRAETTGELFF. In DNA, the CDR3 is TGTGCCACCCGAGCAGAGACTACCGGGGAGCTGTTTTTT.